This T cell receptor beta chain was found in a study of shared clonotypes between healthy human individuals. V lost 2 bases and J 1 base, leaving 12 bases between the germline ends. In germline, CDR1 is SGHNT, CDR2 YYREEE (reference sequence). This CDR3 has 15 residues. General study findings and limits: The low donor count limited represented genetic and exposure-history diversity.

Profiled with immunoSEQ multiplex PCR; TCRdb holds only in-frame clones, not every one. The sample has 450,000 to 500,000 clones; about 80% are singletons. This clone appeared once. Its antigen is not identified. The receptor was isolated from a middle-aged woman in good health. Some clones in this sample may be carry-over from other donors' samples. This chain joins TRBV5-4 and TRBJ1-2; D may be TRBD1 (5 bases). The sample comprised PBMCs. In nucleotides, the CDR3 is TGTGCCAGCAGCTTAGGACCCAGGGATAACTATGGCTACACCTTC. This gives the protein CASSLGPRDNYGYTF.